These 22 T cell receptor beta chains came from one sample sequenced in a study of cytomegalovirus exposure and HLA in healthy donors. It was with 60 Vbeta and 13 Jbeta primers that the PCR ran. Clones were sequenced by immunoSEQ multiplex PCR, and TCRdb holds only the in-frame ones, with some missing. The sample consists of more than 95,000 clones, roughly 78% of them appearing once. The sample comprised PBMCs. The receptors come from a man younger than 45 in good health and CMV-seropositive.

This rearrangement joins TRBV27 to TRBJ1-5, with D possibly TRBD1 on 6 matching bases. Germline CDR1 and CDR2: MNHEY and SMNVEV (reference sequence). The CDR3 contains 14 residues. V was pared by 5 bases and J by 0 bases, with 8 bases between. CDR3 coding DNA: TGTGCCAGCAGTCCAGGGGTTAGCAATCAGCCCCAGCATTTT. It specifies CASSPGVSNQPQHF.

J is TRBJ2-3 and V is TRBV7-8; 7 nucleotides align to TRBD2. The CDR3 is 16 residues long. V lost 5 bases, J lost 8 bases, and 16 bases stayed unmatched. Per the germline V gene, CDR1 is SGHVS and CDR2 is FQNEAQ. The CDR3 is CASSPIVWGGFGTQYF. The DNA of the CDR3 is TGTGCCAGCAGCCCCATCGTGTGGGGGGGTTTTGGTACGCAGTATTTT.

The chain links TRBV5-1 to TRBJ1-4; 9 nucleotides match TRBD1. Trimming removed 5 bases from V and 2 bases from J; junction bases left unmatched: 13. This CDR3 has 18 amino acids. Germline V gene data show CDR1 as SGHRS and CDR2 as YFSETQ. Here the CDR3 DNA reads TGCGCCAGCAGGGGGGACAGGGTAGCTACCGGGACTAATGAAAAACTGTTTTTT. It encodes CASRGDRVATGTNEKLFF.

DNA of the CDR3: TGCGCCAGCAGCCCCGGGACTACCTTCTACAATGAGCAGTTCTTC. Amino acid sequence: CASSPGTTFYNEQFF. The rearrangement links TRBV5-1 to TRBJ2-1, with TRBD2 identical over 7 bases. This CDR3 is built from 15 residues. Unmatched junction bases numbered 7, after V lost 4 bases and J lost 3 bases. CDR1 and CDR2 (germline): SGHRS, YFSETQ. Drawing the rest from reference TRBV5-1 and TRBJ2-1, the complete variable domain is KAGVTQTPRYLIKTRGQQVTLSCSPISGHRSVSWYQQTPGQGLQFLFEYFSETQRNKGNFPGRFSGRQFSNSRSEMNVSTLELGDSALYLCASSPGTTFYNEQFFGPGTRLTVL.

The J gene is TRBJ2-7, the V gene TRBV28; 8 bases line up with TRBD1. V lost 5 bases and J lost 4; bases outside the gene matches: 13. The CDR3 consists of 16 residues. Germline CDR1 reads MDHEN; CDR2 reads SYDVKM. CDR3 sequence: CASSPPARTGRYEQYF. In DNA, the CDR3 is TGTGCCAGCAGTCCCCCTGCAAGGACAGGGCGGTACGAGCAGTACTTC.

The genes are TRBV6-4 and TRBJ1-2; D is possibly TRBD1 (5 bases). Germline lookup yields CDR1 MRHNA and CDR2 SNTAGT. Trimming took 5 bases from V and 4 from J, leaving 14 bases between them. This CDR3 has 14 residues. The CDR3 coding sequence is TGTGCCAGCAGTTCAACCGGACACAGCTATGGCTACACCTTC. It yields the protein CASSSTGHSYGYTF.

With regard to this clone: At one boundary the junction diverges from the germline segment, which might be a read error. Other DNA sequences in the sample encode the same CDR3. V gene TRBV5-1 combines with J gene TRBJ1-1; 9 nucleotides match TRBD1. CDR3 length equals 17 residues. Germline V lookup: CDR1 SGHRS, CDR2 YFSETQ. The CDR3 spells CASSWLEGQGLKTEAFF. The DNA of the CDR3 is TGCGCCAGCAGCTGGCTGGAGGGACAGGGATTGAAAACTGAAGCTTTCTTT.

The chain has TRBV7-9 and TRBJ2-5, with 7 bases that match TRBD2. CDR1 SEHNR and CDR2 FQNEAQ come from the germline V gene (reference sequence). The length of the CDR3 is 14 residues. Unmatched junction bases numbered 3, after V lost 2 bases and J lost 3 bases. The CDR3 region has the DNA TGTGCCAGCAGCTTATTACGGGGGGAAGAGACCCAGTACTTC. It translates to CASSLLRGEETQYF.

The V call is TRBV10-1, the J call TRBJ1-5, with TRBD1 matching 8 bases. Germline CDR1 is WNHNN and CDR2 is SYGVQD (reference sequence). Trimming took 5 bases from V and 9 from J; bases not matched to a gene: 6. The CDR3 runs 13 residues. The CDR3: CASSLDRAMPQHF. CDR3 DNA: TGCGCCAGCAGTCTGGACAGGGCGATGCCCCAGCATTTT.

This chain joins TRBV6-6 and TRBJ1-2; D is undetermined. V was pared by 0 bases and J by 1 base, with 3 bases between. CDR1 is MNHNY, CDR2 SVGAGI, per germline (reference sequence). This CDR3 comprises 13 residues. This chain's CDR3 is CASSYSLNYGYTF. The CDR3, as DNA: TGTGCCAGCAGTTACTCCCTTAACTATGGCTACACCTTC.

Only a few counts were recorded for this clone. The chain uses TRBV27 and TRBJ2-7; possible D gene TRBD1, 6 bases. The V gene lost 6 bases and the J gene lost 0 bases, with 12 bases spanning the gap. Germline V CDR1 and CDR2: MNHEY, SMNVEV (reference sequence). The CDR3 sequence is 14 residues long. The CDR3 DNA is TGTGCCAGCAGGGGGGCAGCTACCTCCTACGAGCAGTACTTC. This encodes CASRGAATSYEQYF.

The chain recombines TRBV5-1 with TRBJ1-2; D remains ambiguous. From germline, CDR1 is SGHRS and CDR2 YFSETQ. The germline V and J ends were trimmed by 0 bases and 7 bases, with 16 bases remaining between them. There are 15 residues in the CDR3. The DNA for the CDR3 is TGCGCCAGCAGCTTGGCCATCGAGACACTGGGTGGCTACACCTTC. This encodes CASSLAIETLGGYTF.

The chain joins TRBV29-1 to TRBJ2-7; D may be TRBD2 (5 bases). The V gene's germline CDR1 is SQVTM and CDR2 ANQGSEA. The CDR3 runs 14 residues. Trimming cost V 3 bases and J 0 bases, with 12 bases left between them. The CDR3 loop reads CSVDRAGSSYEQYF. The CDR3 DNA reads TGCAGCGTTGATAGGGCGGGCAGCTCCTACGAGCAGTACTTC.

The chain uses TRBV6-5 and TRBJ2-5; 7 bases align to TRBD1. After removal of 0 bases from V and 7 bases from J, the junction contained 5 bases not matched to a gene. The germline CDR1 and CDR2 sequences are MNHEY and SVGAGI. The CDR3 has 14 residues. The CDR3, as DNA: TGTGCCAGCAGTTACTCGAATCCAGGGGGGACCCAGTACTTC. The encoded protein is CASSYSNPGGTQYF.

The CDR3 sequence is CASSSWTSGQETQYF. For the CDR3, the DNA is TGTGCCAGCAGTTCCTGGACTAGCGGTCAAGAGACCCAGTACTTC. The chain carries TRBV6-5 and TRBJ2-5, with 10 bases lining up with TRBD2. Germline-derived CDR1 and CDR2 are MNHEY and SVGAGI. The CDR3 runs 15 residues. Trimming took 4 bases from V and 2 from J; bases not matched to a gene: 4.

The chain couples TRBV12-2 to TRBJ2-1; the DNA was not compared with TRBD1, the D call given in the table. TRBV12-2 is a recognized pseudogene. This CDR3 spans 14 amino acids. CDR3 residues: CASRLSDLYNEQFF. CDR3 DNA: TGTGCAAGTCGCTTATCAGATCTGTACAATGAGCAGTTCTTC.

Concerning this clone itself: Other DNA sequences in the sample encode the same CDR3. The V call is TRBV5-1, the J call TRBJ2-3; TRBD2 might be the D (5 bases). This CDR3 region has 15 residues. The V gene lost 2 bases and the J gene lost 4 bases, with 14 bases spanning the gap. Germline CDR1 is SGHRS and CDR2 is YFSETQ. CDR3 amino acids: CASSFSGNGADTQYF. CDR3 DNA sequence: TGCGCCAGCAGCTTCTCCGGGAACGGCGCAGATACGCAGTATTTT.

The V and J genes are TRBV10-3 and TRBJ1-6; D remains ambiguous. Between the trimmed V and J ends, which lost 0 bases and 3 bases, there was a span of 15 bases. The CDR3 runs 18 residues. Germline CDR1 ENHRY, CDR2 SYGVKD. For the CDR3, the DNA is TGTGCCATCAGTGAGTCGAAGGCCCAGGTCTTCTATAATTCACCCCTCCACTTT. Translated, it gives CAISESKAQVFYNSPLHF.

The chain combines TRBV18 with TRBJ1-2, with TRBD1 as a possible D gene (5 bases). Per germline, CDR1 KGHSH and CDR2 LQKENI. V lost 5 bases and J lost 4, with 11 bases in between. This CDR3 is 13 amino acids long. CDR3 sequence: CASSSQETYGYTF. The CDR3 bases are TGTGCCAGCTCATCACAGGAGACCTATGGCTACACCTTC.

The V gene is TRBV18, the J gene TRBJ1-3; D is ambiguous. CDR3 length equals 15 residues. From germline, CDR1 is KGHSH and CDR2 LQKENI. V was pared by 2 bases and J by 1 base, with 9 bases between. CDR3 sequence: CASSPVPGSGNTIYF. The CDR3 nucleotides are TGTGCCAGCTCACCAGTACCGGGATCTGGAAACACCATATATTTT. The complete variable domain, with remaining parts taken from reference TRBV18 and TRBJ1-3, reads NAGVMQNPRHLVRRRGQEARLRCSPMKGHSHVYWYRQLPEEGLKFMVYLQKENIIDESGMPKERFSAEFPKEGPSILRIQQVVRGDSAAYFCASSPVPGSGNTIYFGEGSWLTVV.

The CDR3 DNA follows: TGTGCCAGCAGGGGACTACCGGGTTTCAATGAAAAACTGTTTTTT. Amino acid sequence: CASRGLPGFNEKLFF. This chain links TRBV2 with TRBJ1-4; D may be TRBD1 (5 bases). V shed 6 bases and J shed 5 bases, with 16 bases lying between them. The CDR3 extends over 15 amino acids. CDR1 is SNHLY, CDR2 FYNNEI, per germline.

As regards this clone: Germline and junction disagree at one end, which may indicate a read error. Within the sample, other DNA sequences also encode this same CDR3. The CDR3 reads CAIRDRANSGANVLTF. The CDR3 nucleotides read TGTGCCATTAGGGACAGGGCCAACTCTGGGGCCAACGTCTTGACTTTC. J is TRBJ2-6 and V is TRBV11-2, with 9 bases lining up with TRBD1. CDR3 length equals 16 residues. Germline V gene sequence: CDR1 SGHAT, CDR2 FQNNGV.